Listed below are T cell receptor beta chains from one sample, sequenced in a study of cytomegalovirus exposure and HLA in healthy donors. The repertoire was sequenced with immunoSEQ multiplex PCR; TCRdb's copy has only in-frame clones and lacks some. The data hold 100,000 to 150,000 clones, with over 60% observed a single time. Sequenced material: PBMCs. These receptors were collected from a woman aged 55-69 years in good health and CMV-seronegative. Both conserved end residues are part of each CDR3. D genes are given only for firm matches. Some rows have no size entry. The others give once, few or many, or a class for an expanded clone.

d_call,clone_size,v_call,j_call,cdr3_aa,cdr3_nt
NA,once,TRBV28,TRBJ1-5,CASSLGLLWANNQPQHF,TGTGCCAGCAGTTTAGGCCTATTATGGGCGAACAATCAGCCCCAGCATTTT
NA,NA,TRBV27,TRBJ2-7,CASRGGVSRGHEQYF,TGTGCCAGCAGGGGGGGGGTGAGCAGGGGTCACGAGCAGTACTTC
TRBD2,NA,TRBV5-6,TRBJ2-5,CASSLVGTSGTETQYF,TGTGCCAGCAGCTTGGTTGGGACTAGCGGGACAGAGACCCAGTACTTC
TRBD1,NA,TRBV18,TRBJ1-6,CASSLTGQGVRPLHF,TGTGCCAGCTCACTAACGGGACAGGGGGTCCGACCCCTCCACTTT
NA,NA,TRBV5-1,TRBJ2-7,CASSSFAGLDEQYF,TGCGCCAGCAGCTCCTTTGCGGGCCTGGACGAGCAGTACTTC
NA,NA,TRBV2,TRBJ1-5,CASRTGGGQPQHF,TGTGCCAGCAGAACGGGAGGAGGCCAGCCCCAGCATTTT
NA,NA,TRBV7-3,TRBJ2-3,CASSLGPGDSTDTQYF,TGTGCCAGCAGCTTAGGTCCAGGGGATAGCACAGATACGCAGTATTTT
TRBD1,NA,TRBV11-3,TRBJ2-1,CASSPPGTARGSYNEQFF,TGTGCCAGCAGCCCACCAGGGACAGCCCGTGGCTCCTACAATGAGCAGTTCTTC
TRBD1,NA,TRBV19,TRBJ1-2,CASSPPPGQYGYTF,TGTGCCAGTAGCCCCCCTCCGGGACAGTATGGCTACACCTTC
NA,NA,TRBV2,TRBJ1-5,CASSETRVSNQPQHF,TGTGCCAGCAGTGAAACCAGGGTTAGCAATCAGCCCCAGCATTTT
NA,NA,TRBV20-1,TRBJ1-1,CSARSGSEAFF,TGCAGTGCTAGGTCCGGGTCCGAAGCTTTCTTT
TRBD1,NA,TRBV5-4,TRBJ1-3,CASSLPGTGSGNTIYF,TGTGCCAGCAGCTTGCCCGGGACAGGCTCTGGAAACACCATATATTTT
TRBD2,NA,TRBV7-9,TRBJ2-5,CASSSLGGVGGGALSQYF,TGTGCCAGCAGCTCCCTCGGCGGCGTTGGCGGGGGGGCCTTGAGCCAGTACTTC
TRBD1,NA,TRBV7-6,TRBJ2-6,CASSLRGTEYAGANVLTF,TGTGCCAGCAGCTTGAGGGGGACAGAGTATGCTGGGGCCAACGTCCTGACTTTC
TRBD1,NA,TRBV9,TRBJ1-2,CASRSPGQGYGYTF,TGTGCCAGCAGGTCCCCTGGACAGGGCTATGGCTACACCTTC
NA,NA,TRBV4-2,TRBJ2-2,CASSQDGRTRTAGTGELFF,TGTGCCAGCAGCCAAGATGGGAGGACTCGAACCGCCGGGACCGGGGAGCTGTTTTTT
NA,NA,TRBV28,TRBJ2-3,CASATGQHPTDTQYF,TGTGCCAGCGCGACGGGACAACACCCCACAGATACGCAGTATTTT
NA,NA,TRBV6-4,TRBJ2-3,CASSPHSKSTDTQYF,TGTGCCAGCAGTCCCCACTCTAAGAGCACAGATACGCAGTATTTT
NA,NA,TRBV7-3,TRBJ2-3,CASSLTLDGTDTQYF,TGTGCCAGCAGCTTAACTCTAGATGGCACAGATACGCAGTATTTT
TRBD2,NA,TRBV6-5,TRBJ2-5,CASRPGLGETQYF,TGTGCCAGCAGACCGGGACTAGGAGAGACCCAGTACTTC
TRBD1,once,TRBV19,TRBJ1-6,CASSLQTGVRSPLHF,TGTGCCAGTAGCCTCCAGACAGGGGTTCGATCACCCCTCCACTTT
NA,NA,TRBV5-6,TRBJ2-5,CASSLNGLGGYGQETQYF,TGTGCCAGCAGCTTGAATGGGCTGGGAGGTTACGGCCAAGAGACCCAGTACTTC
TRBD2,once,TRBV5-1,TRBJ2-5,CASSLGLAARETQYF,TGCGCCAGCAGCTTAGGACTAGCGGCCCGGGAGACCCAGTACTTC
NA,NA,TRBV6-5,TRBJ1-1,CASSTGGLAEAFF,TGTGCCAGCAGCACGGGGGGTCTGGCTGAAGCTTTCTTT
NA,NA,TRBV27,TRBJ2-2,CASSPHSTGELFF,TGTGCCAGCAGTCCCCACAGCACCGGGGAGCTGTTTTTT
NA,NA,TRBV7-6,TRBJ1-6,CASSPQPGGYNSPLHF,TGTGCCAGCAGCCCACAGCCGGGGGGCTATAATTCACCCCTCCACTTT
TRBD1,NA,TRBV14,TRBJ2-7,CASSQGAGTGSYEQYF,TGTGCCAGCAGCCAAGGGGCCGGGACAGGGTCCTACGAGCAGTACTTC